The TCR beta chain under discussion was sequenced for a study of identical twins. Notes on the study in general: For zero-insertion analyses, partial confounding could come from invariant MAIT and iNKT cells. Out-of-frame alpha sequences that twins shared showed excess low generation probability. Memory repertoires lacked the insertion deficit that abundant cord blood beta clonotypes showed.

TCRdb re-analysed the 5' RACE reads in MiXCR, keeping a single row per CDR3 protein. The data show about 810,000 distinct CDR3 sequences, around 12% seen once. CDR1 and CDR2 (germline): SGHAT, FQNNGV. The CDR3 sequence is 13 residues long. Trimming stripped 5 bases from V and 6 bases from J, with 10 bases between. This clonotype was seen a few times. What it recognizes is unknown. Separately, the same data were catalogued under a study of yellow fever vaccine responses in identical twins.

The source material was PBMCs. The chain carries TRBV11-2 and TRBJ2-2; D not certain. The TCR sequence derives from a woman between 18 and 30 years old in good health. This CDR3 reads CASSPTAPGELFF. CDR3 DNA sequence: TGTGCCAGCAGCCCGACTGCCCCCGGGGAGCTGTTTTTT.